This record looks at one T cell receptor beta chain sequence and its context. A second PCR of roughly 7 to 11 cycles used a sample-barcoded 5' primer and a J-beta primer mix. From the 5' RACE reads, TCRdb called clonotypes with MiXCR, one entry per CDR3 protein. Of some 900,000 distinct CDR3 sequences in the sample, roughly 48% were seen once. It was around 10 milliliters of peripheral blood that were drawn from each donor. Isolation of PBMCs gave at least 6.5 million cells per sample. This sample was included in a study of blood T cells in healthy people across ages. Sequencing was done on a sample of blood. The sequence was collected from a man aged 30 to 39 in good health.

Written as DNA, the CDR3 is TGCAGTGCTAGGGCTAACGGGGGGGCCGTCTACAATGAGCAGTTCTTC. As protein: CSARANGGAVYNEQFF. The gene calls are TRBV20-1 and TRBJ2-1, with 8 bases lining up with TRBD2. The J segment lost 3 bases and the V segment lost 3 bases, leaving 10 bases of the junction unmatched. CDR1 DFQATT and CDR2 SNEGSKA come from the germline V gene (reference sequence). This CDR3 is built from 16 residues.